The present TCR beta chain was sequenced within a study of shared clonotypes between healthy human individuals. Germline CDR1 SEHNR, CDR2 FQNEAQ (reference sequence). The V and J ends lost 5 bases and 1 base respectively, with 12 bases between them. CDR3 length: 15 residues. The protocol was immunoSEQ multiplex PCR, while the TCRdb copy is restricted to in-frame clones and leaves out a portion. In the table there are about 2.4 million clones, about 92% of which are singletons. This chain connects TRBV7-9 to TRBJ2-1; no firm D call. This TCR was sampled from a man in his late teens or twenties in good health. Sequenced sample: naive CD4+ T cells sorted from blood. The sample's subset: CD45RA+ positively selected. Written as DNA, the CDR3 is TGTGCCAGCAGCCGGAGTGGCATTTCCTACAATGAGCAGTTCTTC. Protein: CASSRSGISYNEQFF.